This TCR beta chain was obtained from a study of blood T cell repertoires in COVID-19. In the study's own analysis: From reference gene primer amplification, estimates of nucleated cell counts were derived. Sequencing used immunoSEQ multiplex PCR; TCRdb keeps in-frame clones, though not all of them. The V and J calls and clone size come from that table; D and trimming were worked out from the DNA. The data contain tens of thousands of clones, around nine tenths of them seen just once; the ten biggest clones take up about 6%. The sequenced sample was peripheral blood. The sequence was obtained from a human donor in a cohort sampled during active COVID-19.

Here the CDR3 reads CASSLSQTGGMGYEQYF. CDR3 DNA: TGCGCCAGCAGCTTGTCTCAGACAGGGGGCATGGGTTACGAGCAGTACTTC. The V gene is TRBV5-1, the J gene TRBJ2-7, with 10 bases aligning to TRBD1. The trim removed 1 base at V and 4 bases at J, leaving 11 bases unmatched. Germline loops: CDR1 SGHRS, CDR2 YFSETQ. The CDR3 loop spans 17 amino acids. Filled out from reference TRBV5-1 and TRBJ2-7, the complete variable domain reads KAGVTQTPRYLIKTRGQQVTLSCSPISGHRSVSWYQQTPGQGLQFLFEYFSETQRNKGNFPGRFSGRQFSNSRSEMNVSTLELGDSALYLCASSLSQTGGMGYEQYFGPGTRLTVT.